These T cell receptor beta chains were read from a single sample in a study of shared clonotypes between healthy human individuals. Sequencing used immunoSEQ multiplex PCR; TCRdb keeps in-frame clones, though not all of them. The sample lists more than 550,000 clones, about 91% seen once, with approximately 25% in the top ten. Sequencing was carried out using naive CD8+ T cells sorted from blood. These receptors were taken from a man between 25 and 39 years old in good health. The CDR3 runs from the conserved cysteine through the conserved F or W. D genes are given only for firm matches. For some rows the clone size is stated as once, few or many, or as a class when expanded; others skip it.

D gene	V gene	clone size	J gene	CDR3 DNA	CDR3 protein
TRBD1	TRBV27	NA	TRBJ2-7	TGTGCCAGCAGTTTGTCGGGACAGTTTGTCCGCGAGTACTTC	CASSLSGQFVREYF
TRBD1	TRBV9	NA	TRBJ2-7	TGTGCCAGCAGCCTAGAGGGGACAGAAGCCTACGAGCAGTACTTC	CASSLEGTEAYEQYF
TRBD1	TRBV11-2	NA	TRBJ2-7	TGTGCCAGCAGCTTACCCCCAGGGGGTGAGGCCTACGAGCAGTACTTC	CASSLPPGGEAYEQYF
TRBD2	TRBV2	NA	TRBJ2-5	TGTGCCAGCACCCCCTGGGCTAGCGGGAGGGCGGAGACCCAGTACTTC	CASTPWASGRAETQYF
NA	TRBV6-1	once	TRBJ2-4	TGTGCCAGCAGTGAATCCCTCCGGCTGGTCAAAAACATTCAGTACTTC	CASSESLRLVKNIQYF
NA	TRBV28	few	TRBJ2-2	TGTGCCAGCAGTGTGGGGACCCAAGAGGTCGGGGAGCTGTTTTTT	CASSVGTQEVGELFF
NA	TRBV2	once	TRBJ2-7	TGTGCCAGTTTGGGTCGGGCCCGCGAGCAGTACTTC	CASLGRAREQYF
NA	TRBV11-2	NA	TRBJ2-2	TGTGCCAGCAGCTTAGACGTCACGGCGGGCTCCCTCGGGGAGCTGTTTTTT	CASSLDVTAGSLGELFF
NA	TRBV5-4	NA	TRBJ1-2	TGTGCCAGTAATTCCATTGACAGGCTTTATGGCTACACCTTC	CASNSIDRLYGYTF
TRBD1	TRBV27	NA	TRBJ2-7	TGTGCCAGCAGTTGGGGACAGTCTTACGAGCAGTACTTC	CASSWGQSYEQYF
NA	TRBV6-1	once	TRBJ1-2	TGTGCCAGCAGTGAAGGGGACCTGGGCGCTAACTATGGCTACACCTTC	CASSEGDLGANYGYTF
NA	TRBV10-3	NA	TRBJ2-7	TGTGCCATCAGTGAGCCCTCACCGACACATTACGAGCAGTACTTC	CAISEPSPTHYEQYF
NA	TRBV19	NA	TRBJ2-7	TGTGCCAGTAGTATCGGGGCGTCGGGCGAGCAGTACTTC	CASSIGASGEQYF
TRBD2	TRBV4-2	NA	TRBJ2-7	TGTGCCAGCAGCCAGGGACTAGCCTACGAGCAGTACTTC	CASSQGLAYEQYF
TRBD2	TRBV2	NA	TRBJ2-5	TGTGCCAGCAGTGAAGTCGGGACTAGCGGGAAAAAGACCCAGTACTTC	CASSEVGTSGKKTQYF
TRBD2	TRBV28	NA	TRBJ2-7	TGTGCCAGCAGTTTAGTTATAGCGGGAATAACGAGCGAGCAGTACTTC	CASSLVIAGITSEQYF
TRBD1	TRBV2	NA	TRBJ1-1	TGTGCCAGCAGTGAAGCGGCAGGGGGTAGTACTGAAGCTTTCTTT	CASSEAAGGSTEAFF
TRBD1	TRBV5-6	once	TRBJ2-7	TGTGCCAGCAGCCCCGGACAGGGGGCATGGGGGCAGTACTTC	CASSPGQGAWGQYF
NA	TRBV6-1	NA	TRBJ2-3	TGTGCCAGCAGTGCTGAAACCACTAGCATAACTAGCACAGATACGCAGTATTTT	CASSAETTSITSTDTQYF
NA	TRBV9	NA	TRBJ2-3	TGTGCCAGCAGCGATGGCCTCTCGGGTACGCAGTATTTT	CASSDGLSGTQYF
NA	TRBV9	NA	TRBJ2-2	TGTGCCAGCAGCCAGCCCACAGGCAGTTCGAACACCGGGGAGCTGTTTTTT	CASSQPTGSSNTGELFF
TRBD2	TRBV4-2	NA	TRBJ2-7	TGTGCCAGCAGCCAACACAGCGGGAGCTACGAGCAGTACTTC	CASSQHSGSYEQYF
TRBD2	TRBV6-1	NA	TRBJ2-7	TGTGCCAGCAGCTGGACTAGCGAGACCTACGAGCAGTACTTC	CASSWTSETYEQYF
NA	TRBV30	NA	TRBJ2-7	TGTGCCTGGAGTGACGGGGCAGGGCAATGGTACGAGCAGTACTTC	CAWSDGAGQWYEQYF
NA	TRBV7-9	NA	TRBJ2-3	TGTGCCAGCAGCCACCCTAGGACAGATACGCAGTATTTT	CASSHPRTDTQYF
TRBD2	TRBV7-3	NA	TRBJ2-5	TGTGCCAGCAGCTTAATTGCGGGAGGGCGTGAGACCCAGTACTTC	CASSLIAGGRETQYF
TRBD2	TRBV10-3	NA	TRBJ2-7	TGTGCCATCAGTGATGTGGCGGGAGGGGCCTACGAGCAGTACTTC	CAISDVAGGAYEQYF
TRBD1	TRBV2	NA	TRBJ2-5	TGTGCCATTAAGGACAGGTACCAAGAGACCCAGTACTTC	CAIKDRYQETQYF
NA	TRBV18	NA	TRBJ1-4	TGTGCCAGCTCACCACCGGGGCAGCTAGATGAAAAACTGTTTTTT	CASSPPGQLDEKLFF
TRBD1	TRBV11-2	NA	TRBJ2-3	TGTGCCAGCAGCTTAGGACAGGGGGCGCCCGGAGATACGCAGTATTTT	CASSLGQGAPGDTQYF
NA	TRBV4-1	NA	TRBJ2-1	TGCGCCAGCAGCCAAGAGGGTGGGGGCTACAATGAGCAGTTCTTC	CASSQEGGGYNEQFF
NA	TRBV30	NA	TRBJ2-3	TGTGCCTGGAGTGTTGTAGGGTCCAGCACAGATACGCAGTATTTT	CAWSVVGSSTDTQYF
NA	TRBV9	few	TRBJ1-2	TGTGCCAGCAAACAGGGACCATATGGCTACACCTTC	CASKQGPYGYTF
TRBD2	TRBV11-1	NA	TRBJ2-1	TGTGCCAGCAGCCCTTACCCAAGGACTAGCGGCAGCTCCTACAATGAGCAGTTCTTC	CASSPYPRTSGSSYNEQFF
TRBD2	TRBV7-8	NA	TRBJ2-1	TGTGCCAGCAGCCCACTAGCGGGAGGCCACGCAAGTGAGCAGTTCTTC	CASSPLAGGHASEQFF
TRBD2	TRBV9	NA	TRBJ2-1	TGTGCCAGCAGCGTAGAAGAGACTAGCGGGAGCATGGAAAATGAGCAGTTCTTC	CASSVEETSGSMENEQFF
NA	TRBV27	NA	TRBJ2-3	TGTGCCAGCAGTTTATCGAGACACAGGGGACTAGATACGCAGTATTTT	CASSLSRHRGLDTQYF
NA	TRBV29-1	NA	TRBJ2-7	TGCAGCGTTCTAGGGTTGAGCGAGCAGTACTTC	CSVLGLSEQYF
NA	TRBV27	NA	TRBJ1-1	TGTGCCAGCAGTTTATCTTGGGGATTGAACACTGAAGCTTTCTTT	CASSLSWGLNTEAFF
TRBD1	TRBV27	NA	TRBJ1-5	TGTGCCAGCAGTTTAGGGACAGGGGGGCTTCAGCCCCAGCATTTT	CASSLGTGGLQPQHF
TRBD2	TRBV11-2	NA	TRBJ2-2	TGTGCCAGCAGCCCACCGAACGGCGGGAGGGCTGAGACCGGGGAGCTGTTTTTT	CASSPPNGGRAETGELFF
NA	TRBV29-1	NA	TRBJ1-5	TGCAGCGTTGTTTTGGGGGGCGGGCAGCCCCAGCATTTT	CSVVLGGGQPQHF
NA	TRBV4-3	NA	TRBJ2-7	TGCGCCAGCAGCCAAGATTTCGGCTATCTATCCTACGAGCAGTACTTC	CASSQDFGYLSYEQYF
TRBD2	TRBV29-1	NA	TRBJ2-7	TGCAGCGTTGCTAGCGGGAGTTACGAGCAGTACTTC	CSVASGSYEQYF
NA	TRBV7-8	NA	TRBJ1-5	TGTGCCAGCAGCTCAGGGGTTAGCAATCAGCCCCAGCATTTT	CASSSGVSNQPQHF
TRBD1	TRBV28	NA	TRBJ2-7	TGTGCCAGCAGAAGACAGGGGTCCTACGAGCAGTACTTC	CASRRQGSYEQYF
NA	TRBV7-9	NA	TRBJ2-7	TGTGCCAGCAGCTTGTTGCCCCCCGAGCAGTACTTC	CASSLLPPEQYF
TRBD1	TRBV13	NA	TRBJ1-2	TGTGCCAGCAGCATCGGGACAGGGCAGGACGGCTACACCTTC	CASSIGTGQDGYTF
NA	TRBV29-1	NA	TRBJ2-2	TGCAGCGTTCTTAGGTTAAACACCGGGGAGCTGTTTTTT	CSVLRLNTGELFF
NA	TRBV19	once	TRBJ2-1	TGTGCCAGTAGTATATCACCGGTGAATGAGCAGTTCTTC	CASSISPVNEQFF
TRBD1	TRBV4-1	NA	TRBJ1-1	TGCGCCAGCAGGGCAGGGGGAAAGGAAGCTTTCTTT	CASRAGGKEAFF
NA	TRBV5-6	NA	TRBJ2-7	TGTGCCAGCAGCTCTTTCCACGAGCAGTACTTC	CASSSFHEQYF